This T cell receptor beta chain was documented in a study of breast tumors, draining lymph nodes, adjacent tissues. Broader study findings: Tumors had less TCR diversity than lymph nodes, more than nontumor tissue.

TCRdb redid the calling of the multiplex PCR reads with MiXCR, one entry per CDR3 protein. The sample includes fewer than 200,000 distinct CDR3 sequences, 33% seen only once; the top ten take around 4%. This CDR3 is 18 amino acids long. Germline CDR1 reads ENHRY; CDR2 reads SYGVKD. V lost 4 bases, J lost 4 bases, and 15 bases stayed unmatched. Axillary draining lymph nodes of breast cancer patients supplied the node samples. In regard to this clonotype: Its cognate antigen is unknown.

Sequenced: axillary lymph node tissue. This chain connects TRBV10-3 to TRBJ1-2; 10 positions agree with TRBD1. This TCR came from a female donor with breast cancer. Some clones in this sample may be carry-over from other donors' samples. CDR3 region: CAISGRFGTGDLPYGYTF. The DNA for the CDR3 is TGTGCCATCAGTGGGCGTTTCGGGACAGGGGACCTTCCCTATGGCTACACCTTC.